The 4 T cell receptor beta chains below were found in one sample sequenced in a study of control samples from healthy donors and cancer patients. Profiling relied on immunoSEQ multiplex PCR, and the TCRdb table lists in-frame clones only, not all of them. The sample lists more than 95,000 clones; about nine tenths were seen once. The specimen sequenced was blood. All receptors derive from a man aged 40-55 years in good health.

The rearrangement links TRBV24-1 to TRBJ2-6; D unresolved. V was trimmed by 1 base and J by 4 bases, leaving 4 bases between them. CDR3 length: 14 residues. Looked up from germline, CDR1 is KGHDR and CDR2 is SFDVKD. The CDR3 spells CATSDFGGANVLTF. In DNA form, the CDR3 reads TGTGCCACCAGTGATTTTGGGGGGGCCAACGTCCTGACTTTC.

The rearrangement joins TRBV6-4 to TRBJ2-1, with 9 bases identical to TRBD1. Germline assignment: CDR1 MRHNA and CDR2 SNTAGT. The CDR3 loop spans 14 amino acids. The trim removed 6 bases at V and 6 bases at J, leaving 6 bases unmatched. In nucleotides, the CDR3 is TGTGCCAGCAGGGGGACAGGGTCGAGCAATGAGCAGTTCTTC. This sequence encodes CASRGTGSSNEQFF.

This chain uses TRBV7-6 with TRBJ1-5, with 8 positions matching TRBD1. Germline loops: CDR1 SGHVS, CDR2 FNYEAQ. The ends lost 1 base at V and 7 bases at J; junction bases unmatched: 9. The CDR3 contains 16 residues. CDR3 in amino acids: CASSLGTGGYRQPQHF. CDR3 nucleotide sequence: TGTGCCAGCAGCTTAGGAACAGGGGGATATCGGCAGCCCCAGCATTTT.

The V call is TRBV5-1, the J call TRBJ1-1; tentatively, D is TRBD1 (6 bases). V gave up 0 bases and J gave up 4 bases, with 16 bases separating them. CDR3 size: 16 residues. Per the germline V gene, CDR1 is SGHRS and CDR2 is YFSETQ. CDR3 DNA sequence: TGCGCCAGCAGCTTGGCAAACAGGGCGGTGGTCACTGAAGCTTTCTTT. Protein: CASSLANRAVVTEAFF.